The 27 T cell receptor beta chains reported below all come from one sample, sequenced in a study of post-analysis software for immune sequencing data. Researchers reported that TCR beta cDNA libraries carried unique molecular identifiers. Each CDR3 protein is one row after TCRdb ran MiXCR on the PCR reads. This table has hundreds of thousands of distinct CDR3 sequences, roughly 50% appearing once. These receptors lack a known antigen. Points from the study as a whole: Comparison of patients with controls showed a handful of TRBV segments more frequent in patients, TRBV5-6, TRBV5-1 and TRBV20-1 among them.

Sequencing input: blood. These receptor sequences come from a girl aged 10 to 17 with multiple sclerosis.

The V call is TRBV27, the J call TRBJ1-2; TRBD1 might be the D (5 bases). The CDR3 covers 12 residues. Per the germline V gene, CDR1 is MNHEY and CDR2 is SMNVEV (reference sequence). Trimming shortened V by 10 bases and J by 5 bases, and 14 bases separated the two germline ends. The CDR3 DNA sequence: TGTGCCACGGGGGGGAGGGGTTATGGCTACACCTTC. This translates into CATGGRGYGYTF.

V and J are TRBV3-1 and TRBJ2-1; no clear D gene. Deletions cut 0 bases from V and 0 bases from J, with 12 bases between. This CDR3 spans 17 amino acids. Per the germline V gene, CDR1 is LGHDT and CDR2 is YNNKEL (reference sequence). In DNA form, the CDR3 reads TGTGCCAGCAGCCAAGATAGCTTTCTTCGCTCCTACAATGAGCAGTTCTTC. As protein: CASSQDSFLRSYNEQFF.

This clonotype occurred once. V gene TRBV25-1 combines with J gene TRBJ2-1, with 7 bases lining up with TRBD1. Trimming cost V 5 bases and J 2 bases; bases outside gene matches: 15. The CDR3 length is 18 residues. Germline lookup yields CDR1 MGHDK and CDR2 SYGVNS. CDR3 region: CASSTPGQSRDPYNEQFF. CDR3 DNA: TGTGCCAGCAGTACTCCGGGACAGTCCCGTGATCCCTACAATGAGCAGTTCTTC. Looking up the rest from reference TRBV25-1 and TRBJ2-1 gives the full variable domain: EADIYQTPRYLVIGTGKKITLECSQTMGHDKMYWYQQDPGMELHLIHYSYGVNSTEKGDLSSESTVSRIRTEHFPLTLESARPSHTSQYLCASSTPGQSRDPYNEQFFGPGTRLTVL.

This chain connects TRBV6-5 to TRBJ2-5; D is uncertain. The germline V gene has CDR1 MNHEY and CDR2 SVGAGI. Deletions cut 0 bases from V and 8 bases from J, with 13 bases between. CDR3 length equals 14 residues. Written as DNA, the CDR3 is TGTGCCAGCAGTTACTCTCCCGACCCTGCCACCCAGTACTTC. As protein: CASSYSPDPATQYF.

J is TRBJ1-5 and V is TRBV6-1; tentatively, D is TRBD1 (5 bases). Germline CDR1 reads MNHNS; CDR2 reads SASEGT. V dropped 3 bases and J dropped 4 bases, with 13 bases sitting between them. This CDR3 comprises 15 residues. CDR3 sequence reads: CASSEGPKGNQPQHF. CDR3 nucleotides: TGTGCCAGCAGTGAGGGACCCAAGGGGAATCAGCCCCAGCATTTT.

V usage is TRBV20-1 and J usage is TRBJ1-2, with D uncertain. Germline CDR1 reads DFQATT; CDR2 reads SNEGSKA (reference sequence). The CDR3 is 13 residues long. Deletions cut 6 bases from V and 4 bases from J, with 15 bases between. CDR3 sequence: CSATRTGTYGYTF. CDR3 DNA sequence: TGCAGTGCAACCAGGACCGGCACCTATGGCTACACCTTC.

This rearrangement joins TRBV9 to TRBJ2-4, with 7 nucleotides matching TRBD2. Germline CDR1 reads SGDLS; CDR2 reads YYNGEE. Trimming removed 4 bases from V and 1 base from J; junction bases left unmatched: 5. The CDR3 runs 15 residues. The CDR3 nucleotides are TGTGCCAGCAGCCCCCGGGGAGGGGCCAAAAACATTCAGTACTTC. This translates into CASSPRGGAKNIQYF.

The rearrangement joins TRBV27 to TRBJ2-7; 7 bases fit TRBD1. The germline gives CDR1 MNHEY, CDR2 SMNVEV (reference sequence). Trimming at V came to 3 bases and at J to 5 bases, leaving 7 bases not matched to a gene. The CDR3 loop spans 14 amino acids. The CDR3 DNA follows: TGTGCCAGCAGTTTCGAGCAGGGGGTCGACGAGCAGTACTTC. Amino acid sequence: CASSFEQGVDEQYF.

The V gene is TRBV9, the J gene TRBJ2-7; 8 bases are a match to TRBD1. The CDR3 extends over 14 amino acids. CDR1 SGDLS and CDR2 YYNGEE come from the germline V gene. After removal of 4 bases from V and 0 bases from J, the junction contained 3 bases not matched to a gene. CDR3 sequence reads: CASSIGQGSYEQYF. CDR3 nucleotides: TGTGCCAGCAGCATAGGACAGGGCTCCTACGAGCAGTACTTC.

This chain links TRBV29-1 with TRBJ2-1; the D is unclear. Trimming cost V 0 bases and J 4 bases, with 10 bases left between them. Germline CDR1 reads SQVTM; CDR2 reads ANQGSEA. The CDR3 consists of 14 residues. This chain's CDR3 is CSVEDRWGYNEQFF. As DNA, the CDR3 is TGCAGCGTTGAAGATCGCTGGGGATACAATGAGCAGTTCTTC.

The V call is TRBV29-1, the J call TRBJ1-1, with D perhaps matching TRBD1 (5 bases). The length of the CDR3 is 15 residues. The V end was cut by 6 bases, the J end by 1 base, with 18 bases between. Germline CDR1 and CDR2: SQVTM and ANQGSEA. This CDR3 reads CSVPHSGRANTEAFF. The CDR3 DNA follows: TGCAGCGTCCCACATTCGGGCAGGGCGAACACTGAAGCTTTCTTT.

The chain is built from TRBV18 and TRBJ2-5; TRBD2 is a possible D gene (6 bases). CDR3 length equals 14 residues. Germline loops: CDR1 KGHSH, CDR2 LQKENI. Trimming cost V 2 bases and J 5 bases, with 12 bases left between them. CDR3 DNA sequence: TGTGCCAGCTCACCAACAGCGGGCTTGGAGACCCAGTACTTC. Residues: CASSPTAGLETQYF.

The sample holds a few counts of this clonotype. The V gene is TRBV20-1, the J gene TRBJ2-1; the match to TRBD1 covers 9 bases. Losses at the gene ends were 5 bases for V and 7 bases for J; bases not matched to a gene: 12. The CDR3 covers 15 residues. Per germline, CDR1 DFQATT and CDR2 SNEGSKA (reference sequence). The CDR3 protein is CSAPSPGQGGNEQFF. The CDR3, as DNA: TGCAGTGCTCCAAGTCCGGGACAGGGAGGTAATGAGCAGTTCTTC.

The rearrangement joins TRBV29-1 to TRBJ2-7; 13 bases match TRBD2. The CDR3 loop spans 14 amino acids. With 3 bases clipped from V and 3 bases from J, the junction kept 2 bases outside the gene matches. Germline-derived CDR1 and CDR2 are SQVTM and ANQGSEA. CDR3 residues: CSVERTSGSYEQYF. DNA of the CDR3: TGCAGCGTTGAGCGGACTAGCGGGAGCTACGAGCAGTACTTC.

The chain is built from TRBV6-4 and TRBJ1-1; no clear D. CDR1 and CDR2 from the germline V gene are MRHNA and SNTAGT. The CDR3 has 13 residues. V gave up 6 bases and J gave up 2 bases, with 10 bases separating them. CDR3 sequence reads: CASRKTTNTEAFF. DNA of the CDR3: TGTGCCAGCAGGAAAACAACTAACACTGAAGCTTTCTTT.

This chain uses TRBV3-1 with TRBJ2-5, with D perhaps matching TRBD1 (5 bases). The V and J ends lost 4 bases and 4 bases respectively, with 13 bases between them. The CDR3 is 14 residues long. Per the germline V gene, CDR1 is LGHDT and CDR2 is YNNKEL (reference sequence). Written as DNA, the CDR3 is TGTGCCAGCAGCCCCCAGGGATTGGCAGAGACCCAGTACTTC. Protein: CASSPQGLAETQYF.

The V gene is TRBV12-3 or TRBV12-4, the J gene TRBJ2-7; D assignment may be TRBD1 or TRBD2 (6 bases each). CDR3 length equals 17 residues. V was clipped by 5 bases and J by 7 bases, with 27 bases between them. The CDR3 sequence: CASSELPGAHRREEQYF. The DNA of the CDR3 is TGTGCCAGCAGTGAGCTACCGGGGGCCCACCGAAGGGAGGAGCAGTACTTC.

This clonotype turned up a few times. V gene TRBV7-2 combines with J gene TRBJ2-1, with D possibly matching TRBD2 (6 bases). The V gene's germline CDR1 is SGHTA and CDR2 FQGNSA. This CDR3 is 13 amino acids long. V lost 6 bases and J 4 bases, leaving 10 bases between the germline ends. The CDR3, as DNA: TGTGCCAGCAGGGACGGGAGTTACAATGAGCAGTTCTTC. Amino acid sequence: CASRDGSYNEQFF.

This clonotype turned up a few times. The CDR3 DNA sequence: TGTGCTAGTGGCCCCACGGACAGCTACGAGCAGTACTTC. This translates into CASGPTDSYEQYF. The chain couples TRBV12-5 to TRBJ2-7; D is perhaps TRBD1 (6 bases). This CDR3 has 13 residues. V was shortened by 6 bases and J by 3 bases, with 12 bases between the two germline ends. Germline V gene sequence: CDR1 LGHNT, CDR2 FRNRAP.

The rearrangement uses TRBV10-3 and TRBJ2-5, with 7 bases matching TRBD1. CDR3 size: 12 residues. CDR1 and CDR2 (germline): ENHRY, SYGVKD. V lost 6 bases and J lost 3; bases outside the gene matches: 1. Here the CDR3 reads CAIRGTEETQYF. CDR3 bases: TGTGCCATCAGAGGGACAGAAGAGACCCAGTACTTC.

V gene TRBV18 combines with J gene TRBJ2-5; 13 positions agree with TRBD2. The end of the DNA is better explained by TRBJ2-7, so the J call may be wrong. The CDR3 is 16 residues long. Germline-derived CDR1 and CDR2 are KGHSH and LQKENI. As DNA, the CDR3 is TGTGCCAGCTCACGCTCGGGGACTAGCGGGGTTGACGAGCAGTACTTC. It yields the protein CASSRSGTSGVDEQYF.

The J gene is TRBJ2-1, the V gene TRBV10-3, with 9 bases that match TRBD2. Germline V lookup: CDR1 ENHRY, CDR2 SYGVKD. CDR3 length equals 14 residues. Trimming at V came to 6 bases and at J to 7 bases, leaving 7 bases not matched to a gene. Written as DNA, the CDR3 is TGTGCCATCAGCCACCAAGCGGGGGGAAATGAGCAGTTCTTC. It yields the protein CAISHQAGGNEQFF.

The chain combines TRBV25-1 with TRBJ2-5; 8 nucleotides agree with TRBD1. V shed 4 bases, J shed 5 bases, and the junction held 15 bases outside the gene matches. The CDR3 has 17 residues. CDR1 is MGHDK, CDR2 SYGVNS, per germline. This CDR3 reads CASSVSPGAGGRETQYF. CDR3 bases: TGTGCCAGCAGTGTATCCCCCGGGGCAGGGGGCCGGGAGACCCAGTACTTC.

The chain combines TRBV11-2 with TRBJ2-4, with D unresolved. The CDR3 runs 13 residues. Germline loops: CDR1 SGHAT, CDR2 FQNNGV. V gave up 5 bases and J gave up 13 bases, with 18 bases separating them. CDR3 amino acids: CASSHGRASTQYF. The DNA for the CDR3 is TGTGCCAGCAGCCATGGGCGCGCCTCGACACAGTACTTC.

This clonotype was seen more than once but under ten times. This rearrangement joins TRBV6-4 to TRBJ2-1; 12 positions match TRBD2. The J call may be wrong; the DNA end is better matched by TRBJ2-7. Germline CDR1 is MRHNA and CDR2 is SNTAGT. CDR3 length: 15 residues. CDR3 DNA: TGTGCCAGCAGCAAATCTAGCGGGGGGGCCAATGAGCAGTACTTC. Protein: CASSKSSGGANEQYF.

This sequence joins TRBV20-1 and TRBJ1-5, with a weak D call TRBD1 (6 bases). Trimming cost V 8 bases and J 4 bases, with 12 bases left between them. This CDR3 is built from 12 residues. Germline values: CDR1 DFQATT, CDR2 SNEGSKA (reference sequence). The CDR3 reads CSLGAANQPQHF. The CDR3 nucleotides are TGCAGTCTGGGGGCAGCAAATCAGCCCCAGCATTTT.

This chain joins TRBV7-9 and TRBJ2-3, with TRBD1 as a possible D gene (6 bases). The CDR3 totals 15 residues. Per the germline V gene, CDR1 is SEHNR and CDR2 is FQNEAQ (reference sequence). Between the trimmed V and J ends, which lost 5 bases and 0 bases, there was a span of 12 bases. In DNA, the CDR3 is TGTGCCAGCAGCGGGGGCAGTACTAGCACAGATACGCAGTATTTT. Its translation is CASSGGSTSTDTQYF.